This T cell receptor beta chain is from a study of T-cell memory formation after mild COVID-19. Germline loops: CDR1 DFQATT, CDR2 SNEGSKA (reference sequence). V lost 2 bases and J lost 10; bases outside the gene matches: 8. The CDR3 runs to 13 residues. On this clonotype itself: Its antigen is undetermined.

TCR alpha and TCR beta cDNA libraries carrying sample barcodes and UMIs were produced by 5'RACE using constant-segment primers. TCRdb reprocessed the 5' RACE reads with MiXCR, giving one entry per CDR3 protein. The sample lists some 490,000 distinct CDR3 sequences; 15% to 20% were seen once. Study observations and caveats: Researchers could not confirm that second-wave clones peaking on day 37 targeted SARS-CoV-2.

The source of this sequence is an adult woman who had mild COVID-19 (a few samples of this study predate the infection). Cell type and time point are not known. The sequenced sample was PBMCs or a T cell subset sorted from them (not recorded which). The chain uses TRBV20-1 and TRBJ2-4, with 7 positions matching TRBD2. The CDR3 DNA sequence: TGCAGTGCTAGATATGGGGGGGTGACGATTCAGTACTTC. Protein product: CSARYGGVTIQYF.